This T cell receptor beta chain was retrieved from a study of blood T cell repertoires in COVID-19. Clones were read by immunoSEQ multiplex PCR, and TCRdb kept only the in-frame ones, dropping some. This sample has about 68,000 clones; 84% occur once, and the top ten carry approximately 8.8%. CDR1 and CDR2 from the germline V gene are SNHLY and FYNNEI. V lost 4 bases and J lost 6, with 15 bases in between. CDR3 length: 14 residues. V gene TRBV2 combines with J gene TRBJ1-1; TRBD1 is a possible D gene (6 bases). Material: peripheral blood. The source of this sequence is a man over 45 with active COVID-19. The CDR3 sequence is CASSGFGGLPEAFF. CDR3 nucleotide sequence: TGTGCCAGCAGTGGCTTCGGGGGGCTGCCTGAAGCTTTCTTT.